The T cell receptor beta chain under discussion was sequenced for a study of a mutant IDH1 vaccine in newly diagnosed glioma. Study details: The patients were given eight vaccinations, one each in weeks 1, 3, 5, 7, 11, 15, 19 and 23. The first vaccination came 4-6 weeks after radiotherapy alone, or with temozolomide cycles.

Study-wide points: There seemed to be no relation between pseudoprogression and changes in top peripheral T cell clonotypes.

Time point: week 23, last vaccination. Doses of 300 ug of mutant IDH1 20-mer peptide were given with topical imiquimod. Details on this clone: Its antigen is not identified.

Germline CDR1 and CDR2: SGHVS and FQNEAQ. Trimming took 5 bases from V and 8 from J; bases not matched to a gene: 15. This CDR3 comprises 16 residues. Data came from immunoSEQ multiplex PCR; TCRdb stores just in-frame clones and leaves some out. The sample yields fewer than 35,000 clones, 88% seen once. V is TRBV7-8 and J is TRBJ2-1, with TRBD1 identical over 7 bases. This sequence was found in a middle-aged man with glioma. This material consisted of PBMCs, taken from a glioma patient whose treatment included an IDH1 peptide vaccine. This chain's CDR3 is CASSRIRDRGFDEQFF. The CDR3 DNA reads as TGTGCCAGCAGCCGCATCCGGGACAGAGGGTTCGATGAGCAGTTCTTC.